This T cell receptor (beta chain) was recorded in a study of T-cell reconstitution after alpha-beta-depleted transplantation in children. Using unique molecular identifiers, the investigators prepared the TCRbeta library. TCRdb recomputed calls from the PCR reads with MiXCR, one row per CDR3 protein. The table shows around 530,000 distinct CDR3 sequences, with 32% occurring only once. Germline V gives CDR1 SGHAT, CDR2 FQNNGV. The CDR3 contains 15 residues. The V and J ends lost 4 bases and 1 base, in that order; junction bases with no gene match: 6. This receptor was identified in a human donor who donated a stem cell graft to a child with aplastic anemia. This chain links TRBV11-2 with TRBJ1-1; 7 bases agree with TRBD1. The source was PBMCs from the stem cell graft donor, collected from the stem cell graft. The CDR3 reads CASSSTGMGNTEAFF. CDR3 coding DNA: TGTGCCAGCAGCTCGACAGGGATGGGGAACACTGAAGCTTTCTTT.